Only one count was recorded for the clone carrying this T cell receptor beta chain. Germline V gene sequence: CDR1 SNHLY, CDR2 FYNNEI. The CDR3 runs to 16 residues. Trimming cost V 7 bases and J 7 bases; bases outside gene matches: 17. This sample is part of a study of blood T cell repertoires in COVID-19. Study context: Donors in the United States, Italy and Spain gave samples during acute or convalescent COVID-19. The analysed material was cDNA or gDNA that came from T cells, B-cell-depleted T cells, or PBMCs.

Per the original methods: Estimation of nucleated cell counts was performed using reference gene primer amplification. The protocol was immunoSEQ multiplex PCR, while the TCRdb copy is restricted to in-frame clones and leaves out a portion. Clonal size and the V and J genes are those of that table, whereas D and trimming came from the DNA. The table shows tens of thousands of clones, with around three quarters occurring only once. This clonotype was obtained from a human donor in a cohort sampled during active COVID-19. Sequencing was performed on peripheral blood. This chain links TRBV2 with TRBJ1-2; 8 bases fit TRBD1. CDR3 in DNA: TGTGCCAGCACTAATTCGACAGGGGTTATCTCGAGTGGCTACACCTTC. Protein: CASTNSTGVISSGYTF.